Listed below are T cell receptor beta chains from one sample, sequenced in a study of T cell repertoires in cytomegalovirus infection. The antigens of these receptors remain unknown. Each CDR3 protein gets one entry after TCRdb re-called the reads with MiXCR. The sample has some 200,000 distinct CDR3 sequences; 35% to 40% are singletons. Sequenced material: CD8+ T cells from cultured PBMCs, taken from culture after CMV antigen stimulation. These receptors were collected from a human donor in good health (CMV status not recorded). Some clones in this sample may be carry-over from other donors' samples. Both conserved end residues are part of each CDR3. Each record gives: V gene, clone size, CDR3 protein. The size of a clone is reported for some rows only, either as once, few or many, or as a class for expanded clones.

TRBV7-4 . CASSPEGFSQPQHF
TRBV12-3/TRBV12-4 few CASSYGGRSYNEQFF
TRBV10-3 . CAISESGRGLTNTEAFF
TRBV7-9 few CASSPDSARYTIYF
TRBV30 . CAWNLGGPEAFF
TRBV7-2 many CASSYTGAGLKPEETQYF
TRBV13 . CASSLGGLAVTSTDTQYF
TRBV7-8 . CASSLEWGLGGANVLTF
TRBV12-5 . CASGLVVLNTEAFF
TRBV20-1 . CSARGEASSYNEQFF
TRBV29-1 . CSAWTGGYTF
TRBV12-3/TRBV12-4 . CASSYSGRDGEQYF
TRBV28 many CASSLDGWGQYF
TRBV7-9 few CATERLKTGELFF
TRBV27 . CASTQSVGDSPDTQYF
TRBV28 . CASSMTSETDTQYF
TRBV7-6 . CASSFRPQHEQFF
TRBV4-1 . CASSQDLGSGVYNEQFF
TRBV27 few CASRPRGQGINQPQHF
TRBV12-3/TRBV12-4 few CASSWSGTSSYEQYF
TRBV27 few CASSARGQRGYYEQYF
TRBV10-3 few CAISEGLVSADTQYF
TRBV10-3 few CAIRPSGGLNEQFF
TRBV20-1 . CSARSVEGYEQYF
TRBV12-3/TRBV12-4 few CASSLGQGMYGYTF
TRBV7-8 many CASSLEVGSIYEQYF
TRBV7-8 few CASSSTGLGYNEQFF
TRBV27 . CASSPGLAAIYEQYF
TRBV4-1 . CASSQANVGLGEQYF
TRBV3-1 . CASSQETSGRALAGELFF
TRBV10-3 . CAISTGRTYNSPLHF
TRBV7-6 . CASSLAQGTTYEQYF
TRBV7-2 few CASSSTSGGGDTQYF
TRBV6-1 once CASSAPGRLNEKLFF
TRBV30 . CAWSVSRNSYNEQFF
TRBV6-6 . CASKAGTGPLWELFF
TRBV2 few CASSETAASYEQYF
TRBV11-2 . CASSPDRAGYTF
TRBV28 . CASSQTGSQETQYF
TRBV12-5 few CASGTDRVSYNEQFF
TRBV12-3/TRBV12-4 . CASSSGGRVGYNEQFF
TRBV2 . CASRTLRASSQETQYF
TRBV10-3 . CAITGDPVPNEQFF
TRBV2 . CAGGRGGRTDTQYF
TRBV5-4 . CASSLGIQGFGNTIYF
TRBV7-8 . CASSLPGGGLDEQYF
TRBV7-9 . CASTLALNYGYTF
TRBV27 . CASSLNSIGYYNEQFF
TRBV7-2 . CASSLTRGAYEQYF
TRBV12-3/TRBV12-4 . CASSLGITGPSYEQYF
TRBV27 . CASSLSWSSGGSDTQYF
TRBV2 many CASSELHLSYEQYF
TRBV20-1 few CSATTLDQVRSSNTGELFF